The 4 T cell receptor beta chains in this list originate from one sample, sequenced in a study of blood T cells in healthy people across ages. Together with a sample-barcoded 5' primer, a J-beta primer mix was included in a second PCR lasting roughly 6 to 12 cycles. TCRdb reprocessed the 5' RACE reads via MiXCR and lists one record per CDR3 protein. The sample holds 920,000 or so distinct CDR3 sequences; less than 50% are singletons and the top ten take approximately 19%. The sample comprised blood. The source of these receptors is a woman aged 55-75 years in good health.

As DNA, the CDR3 is TGCGCCAGCAGCAAGGACAGCGCAAACTACGAGCAGTACTTC. Translated: CASSKDSANYEQYF. The gene calls are TRBV5-1 and TRBJ2-7; perhaps TRBD1 as D (6 bases). Trimming removed 4 bases from V and 3 bases from J, with 14 bases in between. This CDR3 comprises 14 residues. The V gene's germline CDR1 is SGHRS and CDR2 YFSETQ. Full variable domain (outside the CDR3, taken from reference TRBV5-1 and TRBJ2-7): KAGVTQTPRYLIKTRGQQVTLSCSPISGHRSVSWYQQTPGQGLQFLFEYFSETQRNKGNFPGRFSGRQFSNSRSEMNVSTLELGDSALYLCASSKDSANYEQYFGPGTRLTVT.

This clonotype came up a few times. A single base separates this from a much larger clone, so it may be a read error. In nucleotides, the CDR3 is TGTGCCAGCACCCGGGACAGCTCCTACGAGCAGTACTTC. Its translation: CASTRDSSYEQYF. The rearrangement uses TRBV11-1 and TRBJ2-7; 7 nucleotides match TRBD1. Germline assignment: CDR1 SGHAT and CDR2 FQDESV (reference sequence). This CDR3 comprises 13 residues. Losses at the gene ends were 7 bases for V and 0 bases for J; bases not matched to a gene: 3.

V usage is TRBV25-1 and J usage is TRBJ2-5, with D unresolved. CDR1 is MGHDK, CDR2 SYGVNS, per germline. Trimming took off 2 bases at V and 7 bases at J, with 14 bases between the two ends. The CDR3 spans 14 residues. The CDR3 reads CASSERLADRTQYF. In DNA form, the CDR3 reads TGTGCCAGCAGTGAAAGGCTGGCCGATCGGACCCAGTACTTC.

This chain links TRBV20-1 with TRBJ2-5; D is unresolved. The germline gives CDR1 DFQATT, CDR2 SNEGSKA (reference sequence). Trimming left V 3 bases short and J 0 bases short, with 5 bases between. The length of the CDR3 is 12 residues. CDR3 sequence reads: CSASGNQETQYF. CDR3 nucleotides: TGCAGTGCTAGTGGCAACCAAGAGACCCAGTACTTC.